The subject of this entry is one T cell receptor beta chain. These data are taken from a study of CD8 T cells in Susac syndrome. Reverse transcription of about 0.45 to 1 ug RNA was performed with random hexamers. Multiplex immunoSEQ PCR targeted 54 Vbeta and 13 Jbeta TCR beta segments. TCRdb passed the immunoSEQ multiplex PCR reads through MiXCR, listing each CDR3 protein once. Of roughly 120,000 distinct CDR3 sequences in the sample, approximately 94% were seen once. V lost 2 bases, J lost 8 bases, and 10 bases lay in between. The CDR3 totals 12 residues. The V gene's germline CDR1 is SGHDT and CDR2 YYEEEE. Treatment-naive patients with stable or active relapsing-remitting disease served as multiple sclerosis controls.

This chain connects TRBV5-6 to TRBJ1-2; no reliable D call. The sequence was obtained from a human donor with multiple sclerosis. The sample taken for sequencing was CD4+ T cells from PBMCs. In nucleotides, the CDR3 is TGTGCCAGCAGCTTTGGTCACCAGGGCTACACCTTC. It specifies CASSFGHQGYTF.